The sequence of this T cell receptor (beta chain) was determined in a study of identical twins. This CDR3 has 12 amino acids. CDR1 and CDR2 (germline): MDHEN, SYDVKM. Trimming shortened V by 6 bases and J by 4 bases, and 7 bases separated the two germline ends. This clonotype has just a few counts. TCRdb re-derived calls from the 5' RACE reads in MiXCR, one entry per CDR3 protein. The table shows some 500,000 distinct CDR3 sequences, with approximately 15% occurring only once. These data also formed part of another study, on yellow fever vaccine responses in identical twins.

This TCR derives from a woman younger than 35 in good health. Specimen: CD4+ T cells sorted from blood. The chain recombines TRBV28 with TRBJ2-1; D is undetermined. CDR3 protein: CASRYSYNEQFF. CDR3 DNA: TGTGCCAGCAGGTACTCTTACAATGAGCAGTTCTTC.